This T cell receptor (beta chain) was recovered during a study of blood T cell repertoires in COVID-19. Whole-study context: Sources were T cells, B-cell-depleted T cells, or PBMCs; the material itself was cDNA or gDNA.

Authors' analysis steps: Quantification of nucleated cells was approximated via reference gene primer amplification. The repertoire was sequenced with immunoSEQ multiplex PCR; TCRdb's copy has only in-frame clones and lacks some. From that table come the V and J calls and clone size; the DNA was used to work out D and trimming. Of approximately 400,000 clones listed, just over 90% are singletons. Germline CDR1 is KGHSH and CDR2 is LQKENI. Trimming cost V 6 bases and J 7 bases; bases outside gene matches: 12. This CDR3 contains 16 residues. Enrollees, about 18 to 89 years old, lived in 24 US areas. The material sequenced was PBMCs or T cells enriched from blood (not recorded which). The receptor's source is a woman between 40 and 50 years old who had been exposed to COVID-19. The chain carries TRBV18 and TRBJ2-1, with 10 positions matching TRBD2. CDR3 bases: TGTGCCAGCTCCCCTACAAGCGGGAGGGCCAAAAATGAGCAGTTCTTC. Translation gives CASSPTSGRAKNEQFF.